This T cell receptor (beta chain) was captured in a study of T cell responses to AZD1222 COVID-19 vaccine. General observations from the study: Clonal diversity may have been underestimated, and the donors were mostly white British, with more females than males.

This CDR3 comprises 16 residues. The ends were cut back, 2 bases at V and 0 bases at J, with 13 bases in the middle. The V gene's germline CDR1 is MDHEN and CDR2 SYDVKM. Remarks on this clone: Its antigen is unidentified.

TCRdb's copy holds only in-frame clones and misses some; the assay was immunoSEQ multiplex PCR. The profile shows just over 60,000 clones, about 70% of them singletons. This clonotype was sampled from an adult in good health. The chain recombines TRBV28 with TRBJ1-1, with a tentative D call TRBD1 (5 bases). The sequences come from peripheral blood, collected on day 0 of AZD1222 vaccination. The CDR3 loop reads CASSLRGLGVNTEAFF. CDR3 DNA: TGTGCCAGCAGTTTAAGAGGCCTAGGGGTGAACACTGAAGCTTTCTTT.